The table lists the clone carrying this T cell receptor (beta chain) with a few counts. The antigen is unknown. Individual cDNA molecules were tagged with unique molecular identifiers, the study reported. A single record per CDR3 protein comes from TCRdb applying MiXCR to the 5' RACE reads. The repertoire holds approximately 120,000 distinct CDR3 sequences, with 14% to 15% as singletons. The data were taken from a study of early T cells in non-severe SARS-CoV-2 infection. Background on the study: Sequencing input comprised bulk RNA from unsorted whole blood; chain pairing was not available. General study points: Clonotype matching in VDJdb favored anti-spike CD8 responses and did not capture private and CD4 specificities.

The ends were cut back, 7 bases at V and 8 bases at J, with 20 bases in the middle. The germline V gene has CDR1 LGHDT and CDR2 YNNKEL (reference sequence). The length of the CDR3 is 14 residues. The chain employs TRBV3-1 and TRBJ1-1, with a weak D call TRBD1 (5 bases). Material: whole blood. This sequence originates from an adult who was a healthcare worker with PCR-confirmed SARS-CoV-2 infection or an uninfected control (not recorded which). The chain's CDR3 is CASTPVGQAPEAFF. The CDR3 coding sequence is TGTGCCAGCACCCCGGTGGGGCAGGCCCCAGAAGCTTTCTTT.